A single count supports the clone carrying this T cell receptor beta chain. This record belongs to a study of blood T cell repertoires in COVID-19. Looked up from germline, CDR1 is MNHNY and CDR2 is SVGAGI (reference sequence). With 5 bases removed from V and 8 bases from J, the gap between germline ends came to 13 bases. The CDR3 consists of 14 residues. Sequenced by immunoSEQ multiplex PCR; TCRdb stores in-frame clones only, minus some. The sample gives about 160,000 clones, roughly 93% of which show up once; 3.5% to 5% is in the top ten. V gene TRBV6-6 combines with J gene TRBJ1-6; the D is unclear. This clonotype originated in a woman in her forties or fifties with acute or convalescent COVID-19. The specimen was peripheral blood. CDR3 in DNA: TGTGCCAGCAGTCTTATCGGAGCCGATTCACCCCTCCACTTT. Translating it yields CASSLIGADSPLHF.